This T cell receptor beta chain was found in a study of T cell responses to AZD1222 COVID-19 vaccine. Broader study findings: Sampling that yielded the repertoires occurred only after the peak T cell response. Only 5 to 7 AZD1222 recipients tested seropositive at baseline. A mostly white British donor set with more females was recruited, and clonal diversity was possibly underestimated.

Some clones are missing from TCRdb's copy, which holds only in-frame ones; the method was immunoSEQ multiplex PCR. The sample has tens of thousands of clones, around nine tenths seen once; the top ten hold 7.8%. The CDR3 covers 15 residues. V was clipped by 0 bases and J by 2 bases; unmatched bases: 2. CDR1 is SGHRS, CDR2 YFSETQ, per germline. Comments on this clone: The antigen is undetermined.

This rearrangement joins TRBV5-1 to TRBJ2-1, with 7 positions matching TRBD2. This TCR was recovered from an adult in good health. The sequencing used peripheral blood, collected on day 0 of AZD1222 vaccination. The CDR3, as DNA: TGCGCCAGCAGCTTGGGGGAGGGTGCCTACAATGAGCAGTTCTTC. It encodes CASSLGEGAYNEQFF.